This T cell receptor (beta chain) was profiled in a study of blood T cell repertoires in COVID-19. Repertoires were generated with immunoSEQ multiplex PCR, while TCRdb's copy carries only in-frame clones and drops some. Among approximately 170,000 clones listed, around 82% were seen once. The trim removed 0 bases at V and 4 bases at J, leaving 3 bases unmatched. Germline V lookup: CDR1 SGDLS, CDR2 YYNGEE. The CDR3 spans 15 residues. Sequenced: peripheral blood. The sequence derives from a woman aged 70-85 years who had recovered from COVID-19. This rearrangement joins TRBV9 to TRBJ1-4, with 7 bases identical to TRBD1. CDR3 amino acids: CASSVADRLNEKLFF. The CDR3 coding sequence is TGTGCCAGCAGCGTAGCGGACAGGCTTAATGAAAAACTGTTTTTT.